These 27 T cell receptor beta chains came from one sample sequenced in a study of blood T cell repertoires in COVID-19. TCRdb's copy holds only in-frame clones and misses some; the assay was immunoSEQ multiplex PCR. The profile covers 150,000 to 200,000 clones, with 65% to 80% appearing a single time and 8% to 9.5% taken by the ten largest. Sequenced: peripheral blood. These receptors were obtained from a man aged 55 to 70 with acute or convalescent COVID-19.

In its sample, this clone was seen once. This chain links TRBV3-1 (or the pseudogene TRBV3-2) with TRBJ1-3, with D perhaps matching TRBD1 (5 bases). The CDR3 is 15 amino acids. Trimming cost V 2 bases and J 5 bases, with 13 bases left between them. Looked up from germline, CDR1 is LGHDT and CDR2 is YNNKEL (reference sequence). CDR3 DNA sequence: TGTGCCAGCAGCCAACAGACGGACACCAGAAACACCATATATTTT. Residues: CASSQQTDTRNTIYF.

This chain joins TRBV10-3 and TRBJ1-1; D is undetermined. V was pared by 0 bases and J by 1 base, with 9 bases between. The CDR3 length is 15 residues. Germline CDR1 is ENHRY and CDR2 is SYGVKD. CDR3 in amino acids: CAISESVTQNTEAFF. CDR3 DNA sequence: TGTGCCATCAGTGAGTCAGTGACACAGAACACTGAAGCTTTCTTT.

This chain joins TRBV27 and TRBJ2-7, with a tentative D call TRBD1 (6 bases). CDR1 MNHEY and CDR2 SMNVEV come from the germline V gene (reference sequence). CDR3 size: 14 residues. Between the trimmed V and J ends, which lost 5 bases and 1 base, there was a span of 12 bases. As DNA, the CDR3 is TGTGCCAGCAGTCCTCGGACAGCTTCCTACGAGCAGTACTTC. This translates into CASSPRTASYEQYF.

The V call is TRBV24-1, the J call TRBJ2-2, with TRBD1 identical over 9 bases. Germline V gene sequence: CDR1 KGHDR, CDR2 SFDVKD. The ends lost 1 base at V and 5 bases at J; junction bases unmatched: 10. This CDR3 region has 18 residues. The CDR3 sequence: CATSDFLGRDRATGELFF. DNA for the CDR3: TGTGCCACCAGTGATTTTCTAGGTCGGGACAGGGCAACCGGGGAGCTGTTTTTT.

The chain links TRBV27 to TRBJ2-5; 11 bases align to TRBD2. Germline-derived CDR1 and CDR2 are MNHEY and SMNVEV (reference sequence). The V segment lost 6 bases and the J segment 5 bases; nucleotides outside the gene matches: 5. The length of the CDR3 is 14 residues. CDR3 region: CASRTGTSGETQYF. The CDR3 region has the DNA TGTGCCAGCAGAACCGGGACTAGCGGCGAGACCCAGTACTTC.

This clone showed up just once. V gene TRBV1 combines with J gene TRBJ2-5; the table's TRBD2 call for D was not verified on the DNA. TRBV1 is a pseudogene segment. The CDR3 loop spans 17 amino acids. The CDR3 reads CTSSQAVRGAGQETQYF. The DNA of the CDR3 is TGCACCAGCAGCCAAGCGGTGCGGGGGGCGGGTCAAGAGACCCAGTACTTC.

The chain links TRBV9 to TRBJ2-7; possible D gene TRBD1, 6 bases. Trimming shortened V by 3 bases and J by 3 bases, and 16 bases separated the two germline ends. Germline CDR1 and CDR2: SGDLS and YYNGEE. The CDR3 covers 15 residues. The DNA for the CDR3 is TGTGCCAGCAGCGCAGCTCCTGGGACATTCTACGAGCAGTACTTC. Translation: CASSAAPGTFYEQYF.

The rearrangement joins TRBV4-1 to TRBJ1-2; no firm D call. The V gene's germline CDR1 is MGHRA and CDR2 YSYEKL. The CDR3 sequence is 14 residues long. Trimming left V 2 bases short and J 0 bases short, with 7 bases between. The CDR3 protein is CASSQLLANYGYTF. The CDR3 nucleotides read TGCGCCAGCAGCCAACTTTTAGCTAACTATGGCTACACCTTC.

This clone appeared a few times. This chain links TRBV19 with TRBJ1-2; tentatively, D is TRBD1 (6 bases). CDR3 length: 15 residues. The V and J ends lost 8 bases and 0 bases respectively, with 16 bases between them. The germline gives CDR1 LNHDA, CDR2 SQIVND (reference sequence). CDR3 sequence reads: CASVSEGGSNYGYTF. In nucleotides, the CDR3 is TGTGCCAGTGTATCGGAGGGGGGGTCTAACTATGGCTACACCTTC.

The gene calls are TRBV7-7 and TRBJ2-1; 9 nucleotides line up with TRBD2. V gave up 5 bases and J gave up 6 bases; unmatched junction bases: 2. The CDR3 length is 13 residues. Germline lookup yields CDR1 SSHAT and CDR2 FNYEAQ (reference sequence). In DNA, the CDR3 is TGTGCCAGCAGCCGCGGGGGGGCCAATGAGCAGTTCTTC. Translated: CASSRGGANEQFF.

The rearrangement uses TRBV4-1 and TRBJ2-5, with D hard to call. This CDR3 region has 13 residues. The ends were cut back, 1 base at V and 3 bases at J, with 6 bases in the middle. Germline V CDR1 and CDR2: MGHRA, YSYEKL. This chain's CDR3 is CASSQAREETQYF. For the CDR3, the DNA is TGCGCCAGCAGCCAAGCCCGAGAAGAGACCCAGTACTTC.

This clone turned up a few times. The chain recombines TRBV25-1 with TRBJ1-2, with D hard to call. Trimming took off 3 bases at V and 8 bases at J, with 22 bases between the two ends. The V gene's germline CDR1 is MGHDK and CDR2 SYGVNS. CDR3 length equals 16 residues. As DNA, the CDR3 is TGTGCCAGCAGTGAGATCCATCCTAACTATGAGGTGGGCTACACCTTC. This codes for CASSEIHPNYEVGYTF.

The rearrangement links TRBV4-1 to TRBJ1-2, with D possibly matching TRBD1 (6 bases). From germline, CDR1 is MGHRA and CDR2 YSYEKL. The CDR3 extends over 14 amino acids. Trimming left V 3 bases short and J 6 bases short, with 14 bases between. The CDR3, as DNA: TGCGCCAGCAGCCAGACACAGGGAAGAGATGGCTACACCTTC. It encodes CASSQTQGRDGYTF.

On this clone: The identical CDR3 is also encoded by other nucleotide sequences in the sample. The J gene is TRBJ2-7, the V gene TRBV18, with TRBD1 matching over 10 bases. The ends lost 6 bases at V and 1 base at J; junction bases unmatched: 6. Germline V gives CDR1 KGHSH, CDR2 LQKENI. The CDR3 has 15 amino acids. The CDR3 reads CASSPPGQGSYEQYF. The CDR3 nucleotides are TGTGCCAGCTCGCCCCCGGGACAGGGGTCCTACGAGCAGTACTTC.

A few counts support this clone. The chain carries TRBV29-1 and TRBJ1-2; D might be TRBD1 (6 bases). The V end lost 3 bases, the J end lost 8 bases, and 10 bases lay between the germline ends. The CDR3 runs 11 residues. Germline V gene data show CDR1 as SQVTM and CDR2 as ANQGSEA. This CDR3 is CSVDQGYGYTF. CDR3 bases: TGCAGCGTTGATCAGGGGTACGGCTACACCTTC.

The chain combines TRBV19 with TRBJ1-5; the D is unclear. V lost 3 bases and J lost 4, with 4 bases in between. The CDR3 runs 12 residues. Germline CDR1 is LNHDA and CDR2 is SQIVND (reference sequence). The CDR3 is CASSILNQPQHF. CDR3 in DNA: TGTGCCAGTAGTATTTTAAATCAGCCCCAGCATTTT.

This chain links TRBV5-4 with TRBJ2-7; the match to TRBD1 covers 10 bases. Germline loops: CDR1 SGHNT, CDR2 YYREEE (reference sequence). The ends lost 0 bases at V and 4 bases at J; junction bases unmatched: 4. The CDR3 extends over 15 amino acids. CDR3 residues: CASSLAGTGVYEQYF. CDR3 sequence (DNA): TGTGCCAGCAGCTTGGCCGGGACAGGGGTGTACGAGCAGTACTTC.

The CDR3 DNA is TGTGCCAGCAGCATACCGGGACAGGGGGCTCAAACTGAAGCTTTCTTT. Protein sequence: CASSIPGQGAQTEAFF. This chain connects TRBV2 to TRBJ1-1; the match to TRBD1 covers 12 bases. This CDR3 spans 16 amino acids. Germline V CDR1 and CDR2: SNHLY, FYNNEI. The trim removed 6 bases at V and 5 bases at J, leaving 10 bases unmatched.

The count of this clone is one. V usage is TRBV5-1 and J usage is TRBJ2-7, with 11 bases fitting TRBD2. The CDR3 runs 14 residues. CDR1 and CDR2 (germline): SGHRS, YFSETQ. Unmatched junction bases numbered 3, after V lost 2 bases and J lost 5 bases. CDR3 DNA sequence: TGCGCCAGCAGCTTTAGACTAGCGGGACACGAGCAGTACTTC. This encodes CASSFRLAGHEQYF. The full variable domain, in which reference TRBV5-1 and TRBJ2-7 provide the parts outside the CDR3, is KAGVTQTPRYLIKTRGQQVTLSCSPISGHRSVSWYQQTPGQGLQFLFEYFSETQRNKGNFPGRFSGRQFSNSRSEMNVSTLELGDSALYLCASSFRLAGHEQYFGPGTRLTVT.

This clone was recorded only once. The rearrangement uses TRBV12-5 and TRBJ2-7; a weak D match, TRBD2 (5 bases). V was clipped by 2 bases and J by 7 bases, with 15 bases between them. Germline V CDR1 and CDR2: LGHNT, FRNRAP. The CDR3 is 14 amino acids. The CDR3 loop is CASGLFPVTGEQYF. The CDR3 DNA sequence: TGTGCTAGTGGTTTGTTTCCCGTGACGGGGGAGCAGTACTTC.

Only a few counts were recorded for this clone. CDR3 sequence (DNA): TGTGCCAGCTCACCACGTAGCGGGGGGCCGTACCAAGAGACCCAGTACTTC. It translates to CASSPRSGGPYQETQYF. The chain combines TRBV18 with TRBJ2-5, with 10 bases aligning to TRBD2. The CDR3 is 17 residues long. Germline CDR1 KGHSH, CDR2 LQKENI. V gave up 1 base and J gave up 0 bases; unmatched junction bases: 5.

This clone is a singleton in its sample. DNA of the CDR3: TGTGCCAGCAGCTCCCCCGGACGGGGGGGCCTCCTGTGGGAGCAGTACTTC. Protein: CASSSPGRGGLLWEQYF. This chain links TRBV7-9 with TRBJ2-7; 8 bases are a match to TRBD2. CDR1 is SEHNR, CDR2 FQNEAQ, per germline (reference sequence). V trimming: 4 bases; J trimming: 7 bases; junction bases outside the gene matches: 18. The CDR3 has 17 amino acids.

The chain couples TRBV11-3 to TRBJ2-1; 12 bases fit TRBD2. The junction had 4 bases not matched to a gene; V was cut back by 5 bases and J by 5 bases. This CDR3 has 15 residues. Germline V gene data show CDR1 as SGHNT and CDR2 as YENEEA. The CDR3 DNA sequence: TGTGCCAGCAGCCTAACTAGCGGGGGGAACAATGAGCAGTTCTTC. Protein product: CASSLTSGGNNEQFF.

The chain employs TRBV3-1 (or the pseudogene TRBV3-2) and TRBJ2-3; 8 bases match TRBD1. CDR1 is LGHDT, CDR2 YNNKEL, per germline (reference sequence). J gave up 0 bases and V 4 bases, and 6 bases lay outside the gene matches. This CDR3 comprises 16 residues. CDR3 in DNA: TGTGCCAGCAGCCCCCAGGGGGCGACTAGCACAGATACGCAGTATTTT. Its translation is CASSPQGATSTDTQYF.

This clone was seen a few times. This chain uses TRBV25-1 with TRBJ1-2, with TRBD1 identical over 8 bases. CDR3 size: 17 residues. J was trimmed by 8 bases and V by 1 base; bases with no gene match: 15. Germline loops: CDR1 MGHDK, CDR2 SYGVNS. The CDR3 nucleotides are TGTGCCAGCAGTGAATCAGGCAGGGGGCGCGTTTCACAGGGCTACACCTTC. Translation: CASSESGRGRVSQGYTF.

The rearrangement links TRBV4-3 to TRBJ2-6, with 9 bases lining up with TRBD1. Trimming at V came to 4 bases and at J to 2 bases, leaving 3 bases not matched to a gene. The germline gives CDR1 LGHNA, CDR2 YSLEER. This CDR3 is built from 16 residues. In DNA form, the CDR3 reads TGCGCCAGCAGCCCGACAGGGGGAGCTGGGGCCAACGTCCTGACTTTC. Translating gives CASSPTGGAGANVLTF.

The chain uses TRBV10-3 and TRBJ1-1; tentative D call: TRBD1 (5 bases). CDR1 and CDR2 (germline): ENHRY, SYGVKD. The CDR3 covers 15 residues. Between the trimmed V and J ends, which lost 0 bases and 1 base, there was a span of 9 bases. CDR3 sequence (DNA): TGTGCCATCAGTGAGTCGGGGGAGGGGAACACTGAAGCTTTCTTT. Translation gives CAISESGEGNTEAFF.